Following are 20 T cell receptor beta chains from one sample sequenced in a study of cytomegalovirus exposure and HLA in healthy donors. The PCR contained 60 Vbeta and 13 Jbeta primers. TCRdb's copy holds only in-frame clones and misses some; the assay was immunoSEQ multiplex PCR. The data hold 190,000 or so clones, with about 83% observed a single time. The sequencing sample was made of PBMCs. These receptors were collected from a woman aged 50 to 60 in good health and CMV-seropositive.

The chain combines TRBV27 with TRBJ1-2; the D gene is possibly TRBD1 (6 bases). Trimming removed 0 bases from V and 7 bases from J, with 12 bases in between. The germline V gene encodes CDR1 MNHEY and CDR2 SMNVEV (reference sequence). The CDR3 consists of 14 residues. The CDR3 coding sequence is TGTGCCAGCAGTTTATCGGGGGGGCGCGGTGGCTACACCTTC. Amino acid sequence: CASSLSGGRGGYTF.

The chain carries TRBV6-5 and TRBJ2-4; tentative D call: TRBD2 (6 bases). Between the trimmed V and J ends, which lost 5 bases and 2 bases, there was a span of 13 bases. The CDR3 has 15 residues. The V gene's germline CDR1 is MNHEY and CDR2 SVGAGI. CDR3 nucleotides: TGTGCCAGCAGTGGCCTCGGGGGTTCCAAAAACATTCAGTACTTC. Translated, it gives CASSGLGGSKNIQYF.

The genes are TRBV7-8 and TRBJ2-2; 7 positions agree with TRBD2. V dropped 1 base and J dropped 1; count of bases not matched to a gene: 3. This CDR3 region has 16 residues. CDR1 is SGHVS, CDR2 FQNEAQ, per germline. In DNA, the CDR3 is TGTGCCAGCAGCTTAGGGGGGAGGGGGAACACCGGGGAGCTGTTTTTT. Protein: CASSLGGRGNTGELFF.

This clone was seen only a few times. The chain uses TRBV4-1 and TRBJ1-1; unclear D gene. Germline CDR1 is MGHRA and CDR2 is YSYEKL. There are 14 residues in the CDR3. The V end lost 3 bases, the J end lost 0 bases, and 8 bases lay between the germline ends. CDR3 nucleotides: TGCGCCAGCAGCCACCCTACAGTGAACACTGAAGCTTTCTTT. Its translation: CASSHPTVNTEAFF.

The CDR3 region is CSVRTGRETQYF. The DNA for the CDR3 is TGCAGCGTTCGGACAGGCCGGGAGACCCAGTACTTC. The genes are TRBV29-1 and TRBJ2-5; TRBD1 aligns across 7 bases. The germline CDR1 and CDR2 sequences are SQVTM and ANQGSEA. With V trimmed by 5 bases and J by 5 bases, 5 bases remained unmatched. CDR3 length: 12 amino acids.

The CDR3 protein is CASSPTGYDFEKLFF. The CDR3 region has the DNA TGTGCCAGCAGTCCGACAGGGTATGACTTTGAAAAACTGTTTTTT. This sequence joins TRBV6-1 and TRBJ1-4; 7 bases fit TRBD1. Germline-derived CDR1 and CDR2 are MNHNS and SASEGT. Unmatched junction bases numbered 10, after V lost 5 bases and J lost 7 bases. This CDR3 has 15 amino acids.

The chain employs TRBV18 and TRBJ1-2; TRBD1 matches 7 bases. Germline CDR1 KGHSH, CDR2 LQKENI. Losses at the gene ends were 6 bases for V and 2 bases for J; bases not matched to a gene: 3. CDR3 length: 13 residues. The CDR3 DNA sequence: TGTGCCAGCTCGACAGGGAACAACTATGGCTACACCTTC. Amino acid sequence: CASSTGNNYGYTF.

The gene calls are TRBV7-9 and TRBJ2-2, with 7 bases fitting TRBD1. J gave up 6 bases and V 5 bases, and 3 bases lay outside the gene matches. The CDR3 extends over 13 amino acids. Looked up from germline, CDR1 is SEHNR and CDR2 is FQNEAQ (reference sequence). The CDR3 protein is CASSPTGAGELFF. The CDR3 DNA reads as TGTGCCAGCAGCCCAACAGGGGCCGGGGAGCTGTTTTTT.

The chain joins TRBV19 to TRBJ2-2; 7 positions match TRBD1. Trimming at V came to 9 bases and at J to 0 bases, leaving 13 bases not matched to a gene. The CDR3 runs to 17 residues. Germline V gene data show CDR1 as LNHDA and CDR2 as SQIVND (reference sequence). The CDR3 DNA reads TGTGCCAGCAGAAATACGGCCGGGACAGCGAACACCGGGGAGCTGTTTTTT. Encoded protein: CASRNTAGTANTGELFF.

In this sample, this clone turned up once. The rearrangement joins TRBV11-2 to TRBJ1-3; tentatively, D is TRBD1 (6 bases). Germline-derived CDR1 and CDR2 are SGHAT and FQNNGV. The germline V and J ends were trimmed by 7 bases and 3 bases, with 7 bases remaining between them. The CDR3 covers 12 residues. The CDR3 reads CASTGDGNTIYF. As DNA, the CDR3 is TGTGCCAGCACAGGGGATGGAAACACCATATATTTT. Based on the CDR3 plus reference TRBV11-2 and TRBJ1-3, the full variable domain is EAGVAQSPRYKIIEKRQSVAFWCNPISGHATLYWYQQILGQGPKLLIQFQNNGVVDDSQLPKDRFSAERLKGVDSTLKIQPAKLEDSAVYLCASTGDGNTIYFGEGSWLTVV.

J is TRBJ1-2 and V is TRBV6-5; D is undetermined. The germline V gene encodes CDR1 MNHEY and CDR2 SVGAGI. V was pared by 6 bases and J by 4 bases, with 15 bases between. The CDR3 length is 14 residues. The CDR3 protein is CASRSRTGSYGYTF. DNA of the CDR3: TGTGCCAGCAGATCCAGGACGGGGAGCTATGGCTACACCTTC.

Of note for this clone: The sample carries other DNA sequences with the same CDR3. The V and J genes are TRBV27 and TRBJ1-6; possible D gene TRBD1, 5 bases. With 3 bases removed from V and 7 bases from J, the gap between germline ends came to 10 bases. The length of the CDR3 is 14 residues. Germline V gives CDR1 MNHEY, CDR2 SMNVEV (reference sequence). This CDR3 reads CASSFGQGNSPLHF. CDR3 sequence (DNA): TGTGCCAGCAGTTTCGGGCAGGGAAATTCACCCCTCCACTTT.

The J gene is TRBJ2-7, the V gene TRBV6-5; 8 bases line up with TRBD1. The CDR3 has 15 amino acids. V trimming: 10 bases; J trimming: 2 bases; junction bases outside the gene matches: 13. Germline V gives CDR1 MNHEY, CDR2 SVGAGI. The CDR3 nucleotides read TGTGCCACCTCGAACTCCAGACAGGGGCCCTACGAGCAGTACTTC. As protein: CATSNSRQGPYEQYF.

This clone was picked up a small number of times. V is TRBV10-3 and J is TRBJ2-6; 7 bases agree with TRBD1. Germline CDR1 reads ENHRY; CDR2 reads SYGVKD. This CDR3 is built from 17 residues. J gave up 4 bases and V 11 bases, and 17 bases lay outside the gene matches. CDR3 in DNA: TGTGCCGTTCAACCGGGACAGCCGCCGGGGGGGGCCAACGTCCTGACTTTC. Its protein is CAVQPGQPPGGANVLTF.

V gene TRBV10-3 combines with J gene TRBJ2-1, with 11 bases lining up with TRBD1. CDR1 and CDR2 from the germline V gene are ENHRY and SYGVKD. This CDR3 comprises 13 residues. J lost 8 bases, V lost 6 bases, and 3 bases had no gene match. The CDR3 region is CAIRGTGGHEQFF. Written as DNA, the CDR3 is TGTGCCATCAGGGGGACAGGGGGTCATGAGCAGTTCTTC.

The genes are TRBV30 and TRBJ2-7, with D perhaps matching TRBD2 (5 bases). There are 13 residues in the CDR3. Trimming shortened V by 7 bases and J by 3 bases, and 16 bases separated the two germline ends. Germline CDR1 GTSNPN, CDR2 SVGIG (reference sequence). CDR3 residues: CASAEDGYYEQYF. The CDR3 DNA is TGTGCCTCCGCGGAGGACGGCTACTACGAGCAGTACTTC.

CDR3 sequence: CASSRRGEQYF. The CDR3 nucleotides read TGTGCCAGCAGTCGACGGGGCGAGCAGTACTTC. The genes are TRBV6-5 and TRBJ2-7; possibly TRBD2 for D (5 bases). Germline-derived CDR1 and CDR2 are MNHEY and SVGAGI. The V and J ends lost 5 bases and 6 bases respectively, with 8 bases between them. The CDR3 consists of 11 residues.

The chain joins TRBV5-1 to TRBJ2-1; 10 bases line up with TRBD2. V shed 0 bases and J 0 bases; nucleotides not matched to a gene: 9. CDR3 length equals 19 residues. Germline V gene sequence: CDR1 SGHRS, CDR2 YFSETQ. The DNA for the CDR3 is TGCGCCAGCAGCTTGGCCTCTAGCGGGGGCCGAAGCTCCTACAATGAGCAGTTCTTC. It codes for CASSLASSGGRSSYNEQFF.

This chain uses TRBV13 with TRBJ1-1; 7 nucleotides agree with TRBD1. Germline trimming cut 5 bases from V and 6 bases from J; bases unmatched to any gene: 3. The CDR3 extends over 12 amino acids. Germline V gene sequence: CDR1 PRHDT, CDR2 FYEKMQ (reference sequence). The CDR3 reads CASSRDSAEAFF. CDR3 coding DNA: TGTGCCAGCAGCCGGGACAGCGCTGAAGCTTTCTTT. Full variable domain (outside the CDR3, taken from reference TRBV13 and TRBJ1-1): AAGVIQSPRHLIKEKRETATLKCYPIPRHDTVYWYQQGPGQDPQFLISFYEKMQSDKGSIPDRFSAQQFSDYHSELNMSSLELGDSALYFCASSRDSAEAFFGQGTRLTVV.

The chain has TRBV11-2 and TRBJ2-3, with 13 bases aligning to TRBD2. The CDR3 extends over 18 amino acids. CDR1 and CDR2 from the germline V gene are SGHAT and FQNNGV. V shed 5 bases, J shed 3 bases, and the junction held 11 bases outside the gene matches. The CDR3 region has the DNA TGTGCCAGCAGCCTTATGATAACTAGCGGGGGGGGAACAGATACGCAGTATTTT. Translation: CASSLMITSGGGTDTQYF.